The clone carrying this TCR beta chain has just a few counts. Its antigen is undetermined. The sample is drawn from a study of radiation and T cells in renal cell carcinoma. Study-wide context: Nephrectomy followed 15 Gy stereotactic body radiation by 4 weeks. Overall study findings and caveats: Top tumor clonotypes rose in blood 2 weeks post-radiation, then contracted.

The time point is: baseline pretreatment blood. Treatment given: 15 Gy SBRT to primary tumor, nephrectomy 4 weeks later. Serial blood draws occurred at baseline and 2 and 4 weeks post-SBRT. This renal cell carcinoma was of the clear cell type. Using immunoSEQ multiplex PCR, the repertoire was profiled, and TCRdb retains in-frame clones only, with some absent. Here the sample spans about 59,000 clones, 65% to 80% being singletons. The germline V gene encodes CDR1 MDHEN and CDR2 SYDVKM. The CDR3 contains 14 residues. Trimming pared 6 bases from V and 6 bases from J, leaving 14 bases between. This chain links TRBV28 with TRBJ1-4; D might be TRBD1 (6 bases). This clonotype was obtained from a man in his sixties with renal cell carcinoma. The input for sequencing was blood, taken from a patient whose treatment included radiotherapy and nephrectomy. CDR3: CASRPQGSYEKLFF. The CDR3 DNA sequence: TGTGCCAGCAGACCACAGGGCAGTTATGAAAAACTGTTTTTT. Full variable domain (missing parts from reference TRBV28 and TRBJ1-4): DVKVTQSSRYLVKRTGEKVFLECVQDMDHENMFWYRQDPGLGLRLIYFSYDVKMKEKGDIPEGYSVSREKKERFSLILESASTNQTSMYLCASRPQGSYEKLFFGSGTQLSVL.